This T cell receptor beta chain emerged from a study of blood T cell repertoires in COVID-19 (dated by TCRdb to about 2020). Context from the whole study: Samples covering the acute and convalescent phases of COVID-19 were provided by collaborators in the United States, Italy and Spain. Nearly every sample came with metadata listing a de-identified subject ID, COVID-19 status, age in years and sex. Deeply sampled blood TCRbeta repertoires from subjects exposed to, actively infected with, or recovered from COVID-19 were included in the dataset. The samples were drawn from two sources: the first 160 participants of the ongoing ImmuneRACE study, and some 1,300 subjects contributed by 6 global collaborators. The repertoires were made available in a free public database intended to serve as a resource for research on the immune response to SARS-CoV-2. Where HLA class I and class II types were available, the types were taken from metadata supplied by the sample provider, not from assay-based typing. The material from the prospective study consisted of cDNA or gDNA derived from T cells, B-cell-depleted T cells, or PBMCs.

The immunoSEQ Assay, a bias-controlled multiplex PCR, was used to amplify TCRbeta CDR3 regions from genomic DNA. In the source study's methods: Nucleated cell counts per sample were estimated from amplification of reference gene primers within the assay. To quantify the absolute abundance of each unique TCRbeta CDR3 rearrangement, sequence reads were collapsed and filtered. Productive Simpson clonality was computed per sample as the square root of Simpson's diversity index over productive rearrangements. Imported from immuneACCESS, the table was reduced by TCRdb to in-frame sequences with V and J called. These copies leave out some clones; in studies compared against another copy, an unresolved V gene accounts for under half, and the cause of the remainder is not known. V, J and clone size are taken as reported in that table, and D and trimming were inferred from the DNA itself. Counted in this sample were 260,000 or so clones; about 80% of them appeared once. Of the sample, around 7.8% is held by the ten largest clones.

Findings and caveats that apply to the study as a whole: The amount of clinical and demographic metadata varied by source and participant and was provided uncurated.

About this clone itself: Its antigen is currently not known. No base qualities exist here, and no much larger clone lies one base off it.

The collaborating institutions used their own protocols to collect whole blood in K2EDTA tubes. For TCRbeta analysis, collaborators shipped samples in one of three forms: frozen whole blood, isolated PBMCs, or DNA extracted from either of those sample types. The source is a human donor in a cohort sampled during active COVID-19. Sequenced material: peripheral blood.

The DNA reads TGTGCCAGCAGCCAAGATGGTAGGGGGCGGGAGACCCAGTACTTC. This codes for CASSQDGRGRETQYF. Recombination connected TRBV3-1 (or the pseudogene TRBV3-2) to TRBJ2-5; 7 bases in the junction line up with TRBD1. From its cysteine to its phenylalanine, the CDR3 spans 15 amino acids. The DNA shown is the 45-base CDR3, in frame from base 1. Trimming removed 0 bases from V and 5 bases from J; the gene matches leave 6 bases unexplained. CDR1 and CDR2 (LGHDT, YNNKEL) derive from the germline V gene (reference sequence).